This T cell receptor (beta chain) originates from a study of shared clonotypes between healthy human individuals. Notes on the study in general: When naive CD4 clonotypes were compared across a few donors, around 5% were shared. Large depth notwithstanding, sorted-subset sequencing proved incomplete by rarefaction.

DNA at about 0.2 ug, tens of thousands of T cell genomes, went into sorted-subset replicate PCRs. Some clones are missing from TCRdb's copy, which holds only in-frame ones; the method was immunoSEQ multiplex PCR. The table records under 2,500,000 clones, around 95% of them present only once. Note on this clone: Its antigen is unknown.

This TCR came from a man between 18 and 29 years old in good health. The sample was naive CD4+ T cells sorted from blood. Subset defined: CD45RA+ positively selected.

As DNA, the CDR3 is TGTGCCAGCAGCCTTGGGAGCCCAGGAGCTAATGAAAAACTGTTTTTT. This gives the protein CASSLGSPGANEKLFF. This rearrangement joins TRBV7-2 to TRBJ1-4; no firm D call. CDR1 SGHTA and CDR2 FQGNSA come from the germline V gene. The germline V and J ends were trimmed by 5 bases and 3 bases, with 16 bases remaining between them. This CDR3 is 16 amino acids long.